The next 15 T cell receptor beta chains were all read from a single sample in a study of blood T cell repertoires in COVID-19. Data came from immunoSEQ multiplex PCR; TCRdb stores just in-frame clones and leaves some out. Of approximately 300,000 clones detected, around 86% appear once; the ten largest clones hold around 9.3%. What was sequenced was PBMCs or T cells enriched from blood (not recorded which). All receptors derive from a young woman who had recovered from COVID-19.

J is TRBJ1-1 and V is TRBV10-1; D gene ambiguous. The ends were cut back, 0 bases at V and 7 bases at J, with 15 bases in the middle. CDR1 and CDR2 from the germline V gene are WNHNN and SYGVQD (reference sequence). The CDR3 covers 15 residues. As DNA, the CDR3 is TGCGCCAGCAGTGAGTCGCCAGGCCCCTCCCGTGAAGCTTTCTTT. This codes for CASSESPGPSREAFF.

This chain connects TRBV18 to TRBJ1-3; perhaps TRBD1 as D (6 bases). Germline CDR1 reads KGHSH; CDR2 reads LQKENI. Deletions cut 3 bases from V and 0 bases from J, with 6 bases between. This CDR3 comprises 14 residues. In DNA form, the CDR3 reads TGTGCCAGCTCACCCAGGGGCTCTGGAAACACCATATATTTT. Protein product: CASSPRGSGNTIYF.

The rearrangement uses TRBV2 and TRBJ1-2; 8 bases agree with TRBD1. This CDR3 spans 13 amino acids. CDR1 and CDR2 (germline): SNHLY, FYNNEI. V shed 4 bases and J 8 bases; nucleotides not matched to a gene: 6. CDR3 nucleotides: TGTGCCAGCAGTGTCCGGACAGGGTTGGGCTACACCTTC. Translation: CASSVRTGLGYTF.

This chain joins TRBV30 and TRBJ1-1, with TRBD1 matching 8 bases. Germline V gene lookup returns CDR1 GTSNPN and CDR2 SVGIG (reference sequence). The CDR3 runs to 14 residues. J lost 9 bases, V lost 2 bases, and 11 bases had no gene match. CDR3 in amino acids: CAWSPGQGEGKAFF. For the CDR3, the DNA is TGTGCCTGGAGTCCCGGACAGGGAGAGGGTAAAGCTTTCTTT.

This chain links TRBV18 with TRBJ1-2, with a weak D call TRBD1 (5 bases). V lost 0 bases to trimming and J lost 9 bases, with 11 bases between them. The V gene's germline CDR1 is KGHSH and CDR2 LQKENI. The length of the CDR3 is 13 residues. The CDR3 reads CASSPPGEKSYTF. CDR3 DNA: TGTGCCAGCTCACCACCAGGGGAAAAGAGCTACACCTTC.

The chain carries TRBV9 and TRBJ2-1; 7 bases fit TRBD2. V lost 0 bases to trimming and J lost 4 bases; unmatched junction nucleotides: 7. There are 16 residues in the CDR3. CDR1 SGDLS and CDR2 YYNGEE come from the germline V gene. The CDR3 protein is CASSVGGRVPYNEQFF. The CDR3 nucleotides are TGTGCCAGCAGCGTAGGCGGGAGAGTCCCATACAATGAGCAGTTCTTC. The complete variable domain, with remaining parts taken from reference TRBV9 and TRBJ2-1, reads DSGVTQTPKHLITATGQRVTLRCSPRSGDLSVYWYQQSLDQGLQFLIQYYNGEERAKGNILERFSAQQFPDLHSELNLSSLELGDSALYFCASSVGGRVPYNEQFFGPGTRLTVL.

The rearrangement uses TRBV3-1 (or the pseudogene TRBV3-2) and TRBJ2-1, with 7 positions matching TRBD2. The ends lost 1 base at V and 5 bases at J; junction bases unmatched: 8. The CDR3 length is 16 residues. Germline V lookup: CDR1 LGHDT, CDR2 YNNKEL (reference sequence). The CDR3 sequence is CASSQGLADLHNEQFF. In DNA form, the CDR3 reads TGTGCCAGCAGCCAAGGTCTAGCGGACTTGCACAATGAGCAGTTCTTC.

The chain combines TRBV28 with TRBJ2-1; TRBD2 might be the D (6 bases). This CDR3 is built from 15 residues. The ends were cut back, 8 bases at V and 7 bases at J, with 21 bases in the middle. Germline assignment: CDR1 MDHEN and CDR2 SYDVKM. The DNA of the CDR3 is TGTGCCAGCCGGGGCGGAGGGACCATCCGTAATGAGCAGTTCTTC. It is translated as CASRGGGTIRNEQFF.

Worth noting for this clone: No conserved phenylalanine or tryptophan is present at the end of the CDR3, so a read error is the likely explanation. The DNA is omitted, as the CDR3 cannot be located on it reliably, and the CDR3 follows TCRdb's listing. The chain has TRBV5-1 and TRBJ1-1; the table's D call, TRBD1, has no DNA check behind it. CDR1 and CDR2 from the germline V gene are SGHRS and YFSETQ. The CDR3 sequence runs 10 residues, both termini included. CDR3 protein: CASSLARDSI.

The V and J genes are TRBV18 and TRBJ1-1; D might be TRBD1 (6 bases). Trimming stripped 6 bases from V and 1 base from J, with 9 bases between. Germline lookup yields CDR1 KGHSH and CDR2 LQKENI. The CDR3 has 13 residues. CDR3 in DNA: TGTGCCAGCTCCCGGACAGAGAACACTGAAGCTTTCTTT. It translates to CASSRTENTEAFF.

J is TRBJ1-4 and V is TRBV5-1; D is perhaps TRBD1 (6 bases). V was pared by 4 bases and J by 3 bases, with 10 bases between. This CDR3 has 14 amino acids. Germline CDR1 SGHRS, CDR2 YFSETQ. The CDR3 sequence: CASSNREPNEKLFF. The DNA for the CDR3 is TGCGCCAGCAGCAACAGGGAGCCTAATGAAAAACTGTTTTTT.

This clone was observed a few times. CDR3 sequence: CASSKNTGTGGFGGYTF. The CDR3 nucleotides are TGTGCCAGCAGCAAAAATACCGGGACAGGGGGATTCGGTGGCTACACCTTC. V gene TRBV6-4 combines with J gene TRBJ1-2, with 11 bases aligning to TRBD1. Germline CDR1 and CDR2: MRHNA and SNTAGT. The CDR3 runs to 17 residues. V was clipped by 6 bases and J by 7 bases; unmatched bases: 16.

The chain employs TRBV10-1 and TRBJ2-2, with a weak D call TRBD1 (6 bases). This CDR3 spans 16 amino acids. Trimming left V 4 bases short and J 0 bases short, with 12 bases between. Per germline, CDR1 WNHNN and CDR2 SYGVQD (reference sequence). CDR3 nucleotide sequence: TGCGCCAGCAGTGGGGGGCAGGGAGCGAACACCGGGGAGCTGTTTTTT. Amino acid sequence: CASSGGQGANTGELFF.

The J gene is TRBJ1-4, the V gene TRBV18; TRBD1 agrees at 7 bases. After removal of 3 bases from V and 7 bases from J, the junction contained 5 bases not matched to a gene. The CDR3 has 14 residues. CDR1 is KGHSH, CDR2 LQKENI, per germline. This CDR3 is CASSPTGMSEKLFF. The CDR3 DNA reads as TGTGCCAGCTCACCGACAGGGATGTCTGAAAAACTGTTTTTT.

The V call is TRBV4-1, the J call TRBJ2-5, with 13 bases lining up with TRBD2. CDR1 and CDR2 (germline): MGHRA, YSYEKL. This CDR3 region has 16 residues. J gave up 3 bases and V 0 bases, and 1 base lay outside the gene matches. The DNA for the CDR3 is TGCGCCAGCAGCCAAGATGGACTAGCGGGAGAAGAGACCCAGTACTTC. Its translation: CASSQDGLAGEETQYF.